This T cell receptor beta chain was obtained from a study of memory CD8 T cells in hepatitis C reinfection. On the study more broadly: Peak reinfection samples were taken 3 to 8 weeks after detection.

As for time point: peak reinfection, 3 to 8 weeks after reinfection detection. TCR sequencing was done directly ex vivo on sorted cells, without expansion in vitro. Method: immunoSEQ multiplex PCR; TCRdb's copy keeps in-frame clones and lacks some. The sample lists 2,500 or so clones; more than 80% were seen once. Trimming removed 2 bases from V and 2 bases from J, with 13 bases in between. CDR3 length equals 15 residues. Germline V CDR1 and CDR2: SGHRS, YFSETQ. The receptor comes from a man aged 50 or older with hepatitis C virus infection. The rearrangement links TRBV5-1 to TRBJ2-5; D perhaps matches TRBD1 (6 bases). The material sequenced was naive CD8+ T cells sorted from blood. In DNA form, the CDR3 reads TGCGCCAGCAGCTTCACAACAGGGTTACAAGAGACCCAGTACTTC. As protein: CASSFTTGLQETQYF. The full variable domain, rest sourced from reference TRBV5-1 and TRBJ2-5, is KAGVTQTPRYLIKTRGQQVTLSCSPISGHRSVSWYQQTPGQGLQFLFEYFSETQRNKGNFPGRFSGRQFSNSRSEMNVSTLELGDSALYLCASSFTTGLQETQYFGPGTRLLVL.